The 17 T cell receptor beta chains below all came from one sample that was sequenced in a study of cytotoxic CD8 clonotypes in ibrutinib-treated CLL. The table came from immunoSEQ multiplex PCR; TCRdb's copy has only in-frame clones and leaves some out. The data hold some 300,000 clones, with 80% observed a single time. The sample consisted of PBMCs, taken before ibrutinib treatment. Receptors originate from a human donor with chronic lymphocytic leukemia.

This clone was seen a handful of times. The chain uses TRBV6-5 and TRBJ1-2; D not certain. Trimming shortened V by 2 bases and J by 2 bases, and 6 bases separated the two germline ends. The CDR3 is 13 residues long. Germline V gene sequence: CDR1 MNHEY, CDR2 SVGAGI. CDR3 amino acids: CASSYGENYGYTF. CDR3 DNA sequence: TGTGCCAGCAGTTACGGGGAGAACTATGGCTACACCTTC.

CDR3 residues: CASSILAGDYEQYF. The CDR3 nucleotides read TGTGCCAGCAGTATACTAGCGGGAGACTACGAGCAGTACTTC. The chain employs TRBV27 and TRBJ2-7, with 11 bases aligning to TRBD2. Germline V gene data show CDR1 as MNHEY and CDR2 as SMNVEV (reference sequence). The CDR3 has 14 amino acids. Trimming took 5 bases from V and 3 from J; bases not matched to a gene: 3.

This clone occurred once. The gene calls are TRBV7-6 and TRBJ2-6; no clear D. The V gene's germline CDR1 is SGHVS and CDR2 FNYEAQ. CDR3 length: 15 amino acids. Trimming pared 5 bases from V and 3 bases from J, leaving 11 bases between. The CDR3 DNA sequence: TGTGCCAGCAGCCCCTTGGTGAGTGGGGCCAACGTCCTGACTTTC. It yields the protein CASSPLVSGANVLTF.

This chain connects TRBV4-3 to TRBJ2-7; 12 bases match TRBD2. The germline CDR1 and CDR2 sequences are LGHNA and YSLEER. CDR3 length: 17 amino acids. With V trimmed by 4 bases and J by 0 bases, 7 bases remained unmatched. The CDR3 DNA reads TGCGCCAGCAGCCCCAGGACTAGCGGGATCAACTCCTACGAGCAGTACTTC. Protein: CASSPRTSGINSYEQYF.

This clone occurred many times. The chain links TRBV4-1 to TRBJ2-1; 11 positions agree with TRBD2. V lost 2 bases and J lost 3; bases outside the gene matches: 3. The germline CDR1 and CDR2 sequences are MGHRA and YSYEKL. The CDR3 covers 16 residues. The DNA of the CDR3 is TGCGCCAGCAGCCAACTAGCGGGAGGCATCTACAATGAGCAGTTCTTC. Translated: CASSQLAGGIYNEQFF.

The V call is TRBV27, the J call TRBJ2-7, with 7 positions matching TRBD2. The CDR3 totals 13 residues. Germline V gene data show CDR1 as MNHEY and CDR2 as SMNVEV (reference sequence). V was clipped by 5 bases and J by 2 bases; unmatched bases: 3. In DNA form, the CDR3 reads TGTGCCAGCAGTCGAGGGAGGGCCTACGAGCAGTACTTC. It translates to CASSRGRAYEQYF.

V and J are TRBV7-9 and TRBJ1-1, with D maybe TRBD1 (5 bases). This CDR3 region has 14 residues. V lost 3 bases to trimming and J lost 7 bases, with 15 bases between them. Germline V gene data show CDR1 as SEHNR and CDR2 as FQNEAQ (reference sequence). The CDR3 loop is CASSFWTGGGEAFF. Written as DNA, the CDR3 is TGTGCCAGCAGCTTTTGGACGGGCGGGGGTGAAGCTTTCTTT.

The genes are TRBV5-1 and TRBJ1-1; TRBD1 aligns across 7 bases. The CDR3 covers 15 residues. Germline-derived CDR1 and CDR2 are SGHRS and YFSETQ. V shed 0 bases and J 2 bases; nucleotides not matched to a gene: 4. CDR3 nucleotide sequence: TGCGCCAGCAGCTTGGAGGGACAGCCAAACACTGAAGCTTTCTTT. Translation gives CASSLEGQPNTEAFF.

The table lists this clone with a few counts. The V and J genes are TRBV13 and TRBJ2-7, with D possibly being TRBD2 (5 bases). V gave up 0 bases and J gave up 6 bases, with 6 bases separating them. The germline V gene has CDR1 PRHDT and CDR2 FYEKMQ (reference sequence). CDR3 length: 12 amino acids. The CDR3 is CASSLGSGEQYF. The DNA of the CDR3 is TGTGCCAGCAGCTTAGGCAGCGGCGAGCAGTACTTC.

The V call is TRBV10-2, the J call TRBJ2-1; D not certain. V lost 2 bases to trimming and J lost 2 bases, with 13 bases between them. CDR3 length: 16 residues. Germline lookup yields CDR1 WSHSY and CDR2 SAAADI. The CDR3 region has the DNA TGCGCCAGCAGTGAGAGTAACGGGTTAACCTACAATGAGCAGTTCTTC. Protein: CASSESNGLTYNEQFF.

V and J are TRBV6-4 and TRBJ2-1, with 11 bases identical to TRBD2. The CDR3 spans 17 residues. Unmatched junction bases numbered 11, after V lost 3 bases and J lost 7 bases. CDR1 and CDR2 from the germline V gene are MRHNA and SNTAGT. In DNA, the CDR3 is TGTGCCAGCAGTGAGGGCGTAGCGGGAGGGTCGAAGAATGAGCAGTTCTTC. The encoded protein is CASSEGVAGGSKNEQFF.

The chain carries TRBV6-5 and TRBJ2-7, with 13 positions matching TRBD2. V dropped 4 bases and J dropped 0; count of bases not matched to a gene: 3. The CDR3 has 16 amino acids. Germline-derived CDR1 and CDR2 are MNHEY and SVGAGI. The CDR3 region is CASSWTSGSSSYEQYF. The CDR3 DNA sequence: TGTGCCAGCAGTTGGACTAGCGGGAGTAGCTCCTACGAGCAGTACTTC.

This chain joins TRBV19 and TRBJ2-5; D possibly matches TRBD1 or TRBD2 (5 bases each). From germline, CDR1 is LNHDA and CDR2 SQIVND (reference sequence). The V gene lost 3 bases and the J gene lost 1 base, with 24 bases spanning the gap. The CDR3 has 19 amino acids. CDR3 DNA sequence: TGTGCCAGTAGTATTGCTCAACTAAGCGGACACGGTGGCCAAGAGACCCAGTACTTC. Translated: CASSIAQLSGHGGQETQYF.

The chain joins TRBV19 to TRBJ2-3; D gene ambiguous. The V gene's germline CDR1 is LNHDA and CDR2 SQIVND (reference sequence). Trimming left V 6 bases short and J 4 bases short, with 11 bases between. The CDR3 sequence is 13 residues long. CDR3 residues: CASRRVDADTQYF. The CDR3 nucleotides are TGTGCCAGTAGAAGGGTGGACGCAGATACGCAGTATTTT.

The sample holds a few counts of this clone. The chain employs TRBV2 and TRBJ2-5; D uncertain. V lost 4 bases and J lost 1, with 7 bases in between. This CDR3 spans 13 amino acids. Germline assignment: CDR1 SNHLY and CDR2 FYNNEI. The CDR3 sequence is CASSGAGQETQYF. CDR3 sequence (DNA): TGTGCCAGCAGTGGGGCAGGCCAAGAGACCCAGTACTTC.

The J gene is TRBJ2-5, the V gene TRBV5-4; 13 nucleotides agree with TRBD2. J gave up 2 bases and V 4 bases, and 5 bases lay outside the gene matches. This CDR3 comprises 16 residues. The V gene's germline CDR1 is SGHNT and CDR2 YYREEE (reference sequence). The DNA of the CDR3 is TGTGCCAGCAGCCTACGACTAGCGGGGGGACAAGAGACCCAGTACTTC. This codes for CASSLRLAGGQETQYF.

The chain recombines TRBV18 with TRBJ2-5, with unresolved D. The CDR3 consists of 12 residues. Trimming removed 2 bases from V and 0 bases from J, with 1 base in between. From germline, CDR1 is KGHSH and CDR2 LQKENI. CDR3 DNA: TGTGCCAGCTCACCAAACCAAGAGACCCAGTACTTC. Protein: CASSPNQETQYF. Together with reference TRBV18 and TRBJ2-5, the CDR3 gives the full variable domain: NAGVMQNPRHLVRRRGQEARLRCSPMKGHSHVYWYRQLPEEGLKFMVYLQKENIIDESGMPKERFSAEFPKEGPSILRIQQVVRGDSAAYFCASSPNQETQYFGPGTRLLVL.